The 15 T cell receptor beta chains given below trace back to one sample, sequenced in a study of control samples from healthy donors and cancer patients. Profiled with immunoSEQ multiplex PCR; TCRdb holds only in-frame clones, not every one. The sample records about 77,000 clones, 85% to 95% being singletons. Sequencing input: blood. Receptors originate from an older woman in good health.

This chain connects TRBV18 to TRBJ1-2; TRBD1 is a possible D gene (6 bases). V was cut by 6 bases and J by 5 bases, with 19 bases left in between. CDR1 and CDR2 from the germline V gene are KGHSH and LQKENI. There are 15 residues in the CDR3. The chain's CDR3 is CASSPEMAGEYGYTF. CDR3 nucleotide sequence: TGTGCCAGCTCTCCAGAGATGGCAGGGGAGTATGGCTACACCTTC.

The J gene is TRBJ2-3, the V gene TRBV11-3; 10 nucleotides align to TRBD2. J gave up 4 bases and V 1 base, and 8 bases lay outside the gene matches. CDR3 length: 17 residues. Germline V gene lookup returns CDR1 SGHNT and CDR2 YENEEA. The CDR3 protein is CASSLALAGDSSDTQYF. CDR3 sequence (DNA): TGTGCCAGCAGCTTAGCTCTAGCGGGAGATTCTTCAGATACGCAGTATTTT.

The chain couples TRBV29-1 to TRBJ2-1; a weak D match, TRBD2 (5 bases). CDR3 length equals 15 residues. The germline gives CDR1 SQVTM, CDR2 ANQGSEA. V was shortened by 4 bases and J by 7 bases, with 20 bases between the two germline ends. The CDR3 nucleotides are TGCAGCGTTGGCGGCACAGCGGCAGATCTTAATGAGCAGTTCTTC. Translating gives CSVGGTAADLNEQFF.

The chain employs TRBV3-1 (or the pseudogene TRBV3-2) and TRBJ2-7; D perhaps matches TRBD1 (6 bases). Trimming removed 4 bases from V and 0 bases from J, with 19 bases in between. The CDR3 is made up of 17 amino acids. CDR1 and CDR2 (germline): LGHDT, YNNKEL (reference sequence). CDR3 bases: TGTGCCAGCAGCCCAAACCGACAGGAGATATACTCCTACGAGCAGTACTTC. Translating gives CASSPNRQEIYSYEQYF.

The V and J genes are TRBV7-9 and TRBJ1-4; D might be TRBD1 (6 bases). This CDR3 contains 16 residues. The germline gives CDR1 SEHNR, CDR2 FQNEAQ (reference sequence). V shed 1 base and J shed 8 bases, with 17 bases lying between them. As DNA, the CDR3 is TGTGCCAGCAGCTTAGGGAGAACAGGGAGGCACGAAAAACTGTTTTTT. Translation gives CASSLGRTGRHEKLFF.

J is TRBJ2-7 and V is TRBV3-1 (or the pseudogene TRBV3-2), with a tentative D call TRBD1 (6 bases). The CDR3 extends over 14 amino acids. Germline CDR1 is LGHDT and CDR2 is YNNKEL (reference sequence). V lost 4 bases and J lost 0, with 10 bases in between. The CDR3 spells CASSRQVSSYEQYF. The CDR3 coding sequence is TGTGCCAGCAGCCGACAGGTTAGCTCCTACGAGCAGTACTTC.

CDR3 residues: CASSLDRGPADTQYF. The DNA of the CDR3 is TGTGCCAGCAGCTTGGACAGGGGGCCCGCAGATACGCAGTATTTT. V usage is TRBV5-8 and J usage is TRBJ2-3, with 9 bases lining up with TRBD1. CDR1 SGHTS and CDR2 YDEGEE come from the germline V gene. CDR3 length: 15 amino acids. The ends lost 0 bases at V and 4 bases at J; junction bases unmatched: 3. Based on the CDR3 plus reference TRBV5-8 and TRBJ2-3, the full variable domain is EAGVTQSPTHLIKTRGQQATLRCSPISGHTSVYWYQQALGLGLQFLLWYDEGEERNRGNFPPRFSGRQFPNYSSELNVNALELEDSALYLCASSLDRGPADTQYFGPGTRLTVL.

V gene TRBV5-1 combines with J gene TRBJ2-1; D might be TRBD2 (6 bases). CDR3 length: 21 residues. Per germline, CDR1 SGHRS and CDR2 YFSETQ. V was clipped by 5 bases and J by 3 bases, with 33 bases between them. The DNA of the CDR3 is TGCGCCAGCAGGGGGCCTACAATCGATAATATGCGGGATGGTTTCTACAATGAGCAGTTCTTC. It codes for CASRGPTIDNMRDGFYNEQFF.

The chain employs TRBV10-2 and TRBJ2-7, with D maybe TRBD2 (7 bases). The CDR3 has 15 residues. V was clipped by 6 bases and J by 2 bases, with 17 bases between them. The germline V gene has CDR1 WSHSY and CDR2 SAAADI. The CDR3 coding sequence is TGCGCCAGCAGCCTACGAAGGGGGGGGACCTACGAGCAGTACTTC. As protein: CASSLRRGGTYEQYF.

On this clone: The junction departs from germline at one end; a sequencing error may be responsible. The genes are TRBV9 and TRBJ2-7; TRBD2 agrees at 12 bases. Germline loops: CDR1 SGDLS, CDR2 YYNGEE. CDR3 length: 12 amino acids. CDR3 residues: CASSVASGRVSF. The CDR3 nucleotides are TGTGCCAGCAGCGTTGCTAGCGGGAGGGTTTCATTC.

The V call is TRBV6-5, the J call TRBJ1-1, with a tentative D call TRBD1 (6 bases). CDR3 length: 15 amino acids. CDR1 and CDR2 from the germline V gene are MNHEY and SVGAGI. The V end lost 6 bases, the J end lost 4 bases, and 18 bases lay between the germline ends. For the CDR3, the DNA is TGTGCCAGCAGCTCCTACCAGGCAGGGGTCACTGAAGCTTTCTTT. This gives the protein CASSSYQAGVTEAFF.

This clone was observed a single time. The V call is TRBV18, the J call TRBJ1-5; 9 nucleotides agree with TRBD1. Germline V lookup: CDR1 KGHSH, CDR2 LQKENI. V lost 4 bases and J lost 3; bases outside the gene matches: 4. CDR3 length equals 15 residues. The CDR3 spells CASSRTGENNQPQHF. The DNA for the CDR3 is TGTGCCAGCTCACGGACAGGGGAGAACAATCAGCCCCAGCATTTT.

This clone was seen just once. The V and J genes are TRBV28 and TRBJ2-2; unclear D gene. This CDR3 has 15 residues. The V and J ends lost 9 bases and 3 bases respectively, with 17 bases between them. The germline V gene encodes CDR1 MDHEN and CDR2 SYDVKM. CDR3 coding DNA: TGTGCCAGTTCGGGCCCATGGGCGTACACCGGGGAGCTGTTTTTT. Protein product: CASSGPWAYTGELFF.

The V and J genes are TRBV6-5 and TRBJ2-1, with a weak D call TRBD1 (6 bases). The germline V and J ends were trimmed by 5 bases and 9 bases, with 17 bases remaining between them. The CDR3 length is 14 residues. CDR1 and CDR2 (germline): MNHEY, SVGAGI. As DNA, the CDR3 is TGTGCCAGCAGTAAATACCCTGAACAGGGTGAGCAGTTCTTC. It specifies CASSKYPEQGEQFF.

The chain recombines TRBV5-1 with TRBJ1-3; no clear D gene. The CDR3 runs to 14 residues. The V end lost 0 bases, the J end lost 2 bases, and 6 bases lay between the germline ends. Germline loops: CDR1 SGHRS, CDR2 YFSETQ. The CDR3 protein is CASSLDSAGNTIYF. CDR3 in DNA: TGCGCCAGCAGCTTGGACAGTGCTGGAAACACCATATATTTT. The complete variable domain, with remaining parts taken from reference TRBV5-1 and TRBJ1-3, reads KAGVTQTPRYLIKTRGQQVTLSCSPISGHRSVSWYQQTPGQGLQFLFEYFSETQRNKGNFPGRFSGRQFSNSRSEMNVSTLELGDSALYLCASSLDSAGNTIYFGEGSWLTVV.